This T cell receptor beta chain came from a study of OX40 agonist ivuxolimab in advanced cancers. The overall study: Partial responses, seen in three patients, involved one hepatocellular carcinoma and two cutaneous melanomas.

Sequencing used immunoSEQ multiplex PCR; TCRdb keeps in-frame clones, though not all of them. The data show approximately 49,000 clones, with around 84% seen just once and roughly 20% held by the top ten. The CDR3 has 18 amino acids. The germline gives CDR1 MGHRA, CDR2 YSYEKL. V gave up 1 base and J gave up 0 bases; unmatched junction bases: 11. The chain employs TRBV4-1 and TRBJ2-5; 7 positions match TRBD1. The TCR originated in an adult with an advanced solid tumor such as melanoma, head and neck, liver or kidney cancer. The sequenced sample was CD4+ or CD8+ T cells sorted from blood, obtained in a trial of the OX40 agonist ivuxolimab. The CDR3 loop reads CASSQVRSGTAYQETQYF. Written as DNA, the CDR3 is TGCGCCAGCAGCCAAGTCCGCTCCGGGACAGCGTACCAAGAGACCCAGTACTTC.